This T cell receptor beta chain was profiled in a study of cytomegalovirus exposure and HLA in healthy donors. Overall study context: Genetic ancestry analysis placed about 76% of the 398 donors that were genotyped in the Caucasian-associated cluster. Notes on the study in general: According to an earlier analysis, most TCR beta V segments yielded productive rearrangements about 90% or about 30% of the time. An analysis was carried out at a later point. It showed that HLA-associated TCR beta chains were more clonally expanded than equally common non-associated chains. As confirmed in vitro, a few CMV-associated chains were specific for CMV antigens.

The PCR had 60 Vbeta and 13 Jbeta primers. Using immunoSEQ multiplex PCR, the repertoire was profiled, and TCRdb retains in-frame clones only, with some absent. The sample carries some 220,000 clones, around 78% recorded once. As to this clone: Its specificity is not known.

The V gene's germline CDR1 is SEHNR and CDR2 FQNEAQ (reference sequence). This CDR3 is built from 19 residues. V lost 4 bases, J lost 2 bases, and 12 bases stayed unmatched. The sample was PBMCs. The sequence came from a boy younger than 18 in good health and CMV-seronegative. The chain uses TRBV7-9 and TRBJ2-1; 12 bases are a match to TRBD2. This CDR3 reads CASSSRTSGTQGPYNEQFF. CDR3 nucleotides: TGTGCCAGCAGCTCCCGGACTAGCGGGACCCAGGGACCCTACAATGAGCAGTTCTTC.